This is a list of T cell receptor beta chains from one sample in a study of Ad26.COV2.S vaccination and SARS-CoV-2 variants. Data came from immunoSEQ multiplex PCR; TCRdb stores just in-frame clones and leaves some out. This sample has a few hundred thousand clones, with about four fifths found just once. The sequencing used peripheral blood, collected in a trial of Ad26.COV2.S vaccine versus placebo. The receptors stem from a person aged 18-65 years who received the Ad26.COV2.S COVID-19 vaccine or a placebo. Both conserved end residues are part of each CDR3. A D gene is named only where the DNA matches it firmly. Size tells how often a clone was seen (once, few, many) or the class of an expanded clone, and some rows leave it out.

j_call	v_call	d_call	clone_size	cdr3_aa	cdr3_nt
TRBJ2-1	TRBV6-6	TRBD2	-	CASTDSGRNEQFF	TGTGCCAGCACGGATAGCGGGAGGAATGAGCAGTTCTTC
TRBJ2-1	TRBV4-1	TRBD2	-	CASSQVPGGGPTNEQFF	TGCGCCAGCAGCCAAGTGCCCGGGGGGGGGCCGACCAATGAGCAGTTCTTC
TRBJ1-4	TRBV18	-	-	CASSLSQGLSNEKLFF	TGTGCCAGCTCACTCAGCCAGGGGCTCTCTAATGAAAAACTGTTTTTT
TRBJ1-1	TRBV2	-	once	CASSGGGVRDTEAFF	TGTGCCAGCAGTGGTGGCGGAGTAAGGGACACTGAAGCTTTCTTT
TRBJ2-7	TRBV15	-	-	CATGPGVGQPEQYF	TGTGCCACCGGACCGGGGGTAGGCCAGCCCGAGCAGTACTTC
TRBJ2-2	TRBV4-1	-	-	CASSQDTPRTGELFF	TGCGCCAGCAGCCAAGATACTCCGCGCACCGGGGAGCTGTTTTTT
TRBJ2-5	TRBV7-8	-	-	CASSLARVPPRETQYF	TGTGCCAGCAGCTTAGCGCGGGTCCCCCCGAGGGAGACCCAGTACTTC
TRBJ1-1	TRBV5-1	TRBD1	-	CASSSTVGRGQTEAFF	TGCGCCAGCAGCTCCACGGTGGGCAGGGGACAGACTGAAGCTTTCTTT
TRBJ1-5	TRBV19	-	-	CASSPTSRVINQPQHF	TGTGCCAGTAGCCCTACCTCGAGGGTGATCAATCAGCCCCAGCATTTT
TRBJ2-7	TRBV11-2	TRBD1	-	CASSPRDRAYEQYF	TGTGCCAGCAGCCCGCGGGACAGGGCCTACGAGCAGTACTTC
TRBJ2-5	TRBV4-1	-	-	CASSQGAEETQYF	TGCGCCAGCAGCCAAGGGGCAGAAGAGACCCAGTACTTC
TRBJ2-5	TRBV11-3	TRBD2	-	CASSSGYLAGGRETQYF	TGTGCCAGCAGTTCCGGATACCTAGCGGGGGGGCGAGAGACCCAGTACTTC
TRBJ1-3	TRBV7-9	-	few	CASTGSIFSGNTIYF	TGTGCCAGCACCGGCAGCATTTTCTCTGGAAACACCATATATTTT
TRBJ1-1	TRBV7-2	TRBD1	-	CASSFHRGVTEAFF	TGTGCCAGCAGCTTTCACAGGGGTGTGACTGAAGCTTTCTTT
TRBJ2-1	TRBV18	-	-	CASSPQPGGRSSYNEQFF	TGTGCCAGCTCACCTCAACCGGGGGGCCGGAGCTCCTACAATGAGCAGTTCTTC
TRBJ2-7	TRBV5-5	-	-	CASTLEEVTYEQYF	TGTGCCAGCACCTTGGAGGAGGTTACCTACGAGCAGTACTTC
TRBJ1-3	TRBV19	-	-	CASSIGNTIYF	TGTGCCAGTAGTATAGGAAACACCATATATTTT
TRBJ2-6	TRBV9	-	-	CASSPGTSNVLTF	TGTGCCAGCAGCCCCGGGACTTCGAACGTCCTGACTTTC
TRBJ2-2	TRBV9	-	-	CASSVGNPGSNTGELFF	TGTGCCAGCAGCGTAGGGAACCCGGGTTCTAACACCGGGGAGCTGTTTTTT
TRBJ2-1	TRBV4-1	TRBD2	-	CASSPLGAGIYNEQFF	TGCGCCAGCAGCCCTTTGGGAGCGGGGATCTACAATGAGCAGTTCTTC
TRBJ1-1	TRBV20-1	-	-	CSASVGGIYTEAFF	TGCAGTGCTAGTGTGGGGGGTATTTACACTGAAGCTTTCTTT
TRBJ2-3	TRBV6-5	-	-	CASSYSPYDTQYF	TGTGCCAGCAGTTACTCGCCCTATGATACGCAGTATTTT
TRBJ2-1	TRBV9	-	-	CASSVDIDSSYNEQFF	TGTGCCAGCAGCGTCGACATAGATAGCTCCTACAATGAGCAGTTCTTC
TRBJ1-3	TRBV14	-	-	CASSHLVFGNTIYF	TGTGCCAGCAGCCACTTGGTTTTCGGAAACACCATATATTTT
TRBJ1-2	TRBV5-6	-	-	CASSLYQQNNYGYTF	TGTGCCAGCAGCTTGTACCAGCAGAATAACTATGGCTACACCTTC
TRBJ1-2	TRBV9	-	once	CASSVAARDYGYTF	TGTGCCAGCAGCGTAGCAGCCAGGGACTATGGCTACACCTTC
TRBJ1-4	TRBV29-1	-	-	CSVGVNEKLFF	TGCAGCGTTGGGGTTAATGAAAAACTGTTTTTT
TRBJ2-1	TRBV7-6	-	-	CASSLDLNEQFF	TGTGCCAGCAGCTTAGACCTCAATGAGCAGTTCTTC
TRBJ2-3	TRBV7-7	-	-	CASSLATGDTQYF	TGTGCCAGCAGCTTAGCGACGGGTGATACGCAGTATTTT
TRBJ1-1	TRBV7-9	-	few	CASTNAWVTEAFF	TGTGCCAGCACCAACGCTTGGGTGACTGAAGCTTTCTTT
TRBJ1-3	TRBV7-9	TRBD1	-	CASRENLDRGAGNTIYF	TGTGCCAGCAGGGAAAACCTGGACAGGGGAGCCGGAAACACCATATATTTT
TRBJ2-5	TRBV30	-	-	CAWSSNGRNTQYF	TGTGCCTGGAGTTCGAACGGGAGAAATACCCAGTACTTC